This is a list of T cell receptor beta chains from one sample in a study of T-cell memory formation after mild COVID-19. TCRdb re-called the 5' RACE reads with MiXCR, one entry per CDR3 protein. Of around 220,000 distinct CDR3 sequences in the sample, around 17% were seen once. Sequencing input: PBMCs or a T cell subset sorted from them (not recorded which). The receptors here all came from a man aged 18 to 30 who had mild COVID-19 (a few samples of this study predate the infection). Cell type and time point are not known. Both conserved end residues are part of each CDR3. Each record gives: J gene, clone size, D gene, V gene, CDR3 DNA, CDR3 protein. A D gene is named only where the DNA matches it firmly. Clone size appears in some rows only: once, few, many, or a class for an expanded clone.

j_call: TRBJ2-1
clone_size: few
d_call: NA
v_call: TRBV7-2
cdr3_nt: TGTGCCAGCAGCTTTTTAGGGGCAGCCCTCTACAATGAGCAGTTCTTC
cdr3_aa: CASSFLGAALYNEQFF

j_call: TRBJ1-4
clone_size: NA
d_call: NA
v_call: TRBV6-6
cdr3_nt: TGTGCCAGCGCGTTGGGAAGGGAAAAACTGTTTTTT
cdr3_aa: CASALGREKLFF

j_call: TRBJ1-5
clone_size: few
d_call: NA
v_call: TRBV7-9
cdr3_nt: TGTGCCACTGAAAGGTTGTCTCTTAGCAATCAGCCCCAGCATTTT
cdr3_aa: CATERLSLSNQPQHF

j_call: TRBJ2-5
clone_size: NA
d_call: NA
v_call: TRBV7-2
cdr3_nt: TGTGCCAGCAGCTTTGGGGTGGGAGAGACCCAGTACTTC
cdr3_aa: CASSFGVGETQYF

j_call: TRBJ2-1
clone_size: NA
d_call: TRBD2
v_call: TRBV20-1
cdr3_nt: TGCAGCGGGGGACTACTTAATGAGCAGTTCTTC
cdr3_aa: CSGGLLNEQFF

j_call: TRBJ2-5
clone_size: NA
d_call: NA
v_call: TRBV20-1
cdr3_nt: TGCAGTGCTAGCCACGGATGGCCCAACCAAGAGACCCAGTACTTC
cdr3_aa: CSASHGWPNQETQYF

j_call: TRBJ2-1
clone_size: many
d_call: TRBD2
v_call: TRBV5-1
cdr3_nt: TGCGCCAGCAGCCTTCTAGCGGGGGGACCAAACAATGAGCAGTTCTTC
cdr3_aa: CASSLLAGGPNNEQFF

j_call: TRBJ2-7
clone_size: few
d_call: TRBD2
v_call: TRBV6-2/TRBV6-3
cdr3_nt: TGTGCCAGCAGCTCCGCGGGGGGGGGCCATTGGGAGCAGTACTTC
cdr3_aa: CASSSAGGGHWEQYF

j_call: TRBJ2-1
clone_size: many
d_call: NA
v_call: TRBV5-1
cdr3_nt: TGCGCCAGCAGCTTCCGTCTCTACAATGAGCAGTTCTTC
cdr3_aa: CASSFRLYNEQFF

j_call: TRBJ1-1
clone_size: NA
d_call: NA
v_call: TRBV7-9
cdr3_nt: TGTGCCAGCAGCTATTACAGACAGGCGGGCACTGAAGCTTTCTTT
cdr3_aa: CASSYYRQAGTEAFF

j_call: TRBJ1-4
clone_size: many
d_call: NA
v_call: TRBV5-5
cdr3_nt: TGTGCCAGCAGCTCTGCGATGGGTGAAAAACTGTTTTTT
cdr3_aa: CASSSAMGEKLFF

j_call: TRBJ1-5
clone_size: few
d_call: NA
v_call: TRBV6-2/TRBV6-3
cdr3_nt: TGTGCCAGCAGTGGCCGATTACGGCCCCAGCATTTT
cdr3_aa: CASSGRLRPQHF

j_call: TRBJ1-5
clone_size: NA
d_call: NA
v_call: TRBV12-2
cdr3_nt: TGTGCAAGTCGCCCAGCCCGATGGGTAGGGGGTGTTAATCAGCCCCAGCATTTT
cdr3_aa: CASRPARWVGGVNQPQHF

j_call: TRBJ1-1
clone_size: few
d_call: NA
v_call: TRBV6-1
cdr3_nt: TGTGCCAGCAGTCTACGGACGGGGAAGAACACTGAAGCTTTCTTT
cdr3_aa: CASSLRTGKNTEAFF

j_call: TRBJ2-3
clone_size: many
d_call: TRBD2
v_call: TRBV5-6
cdr3_nt: TGTGCCAGCAGCTTGGCAGCGGGGGCGCCCACAGATACGCAGTATTTT
cdr3_aa: CASSLAAGAPTDTQYF

j_call: TRBJ2-4
clone_size: NA
d_call: NA
v_call: TRBV9
cdr3_nt: TGTGCCAGCAGCGTAGGAGGGGTCAGCATTCAGTACTTC
cdr3_aa: CASSVGGVSIQYF

j_call: TRBJ1-6
clone_size: NA
d_call: NA
v_call: TRBV10-1
cdr3_nt: TGCGCCAGCAGTGAAGGGTCCAGGCGTGGATCACCCCTCCACTTT
cdr3_aa: CASSEGSRRGSPLHF

j_call: TRBJ2-1
clone_size: NA
d_call: NA
v_call: TRBV11-2
cdr3_nt: TGTGCCAGCAGCCTCCCGGGAGGGACAGCGCAGTTCTTC
cdr3_aa: CASSLPGGTAQFF

j_call: TRBJ1-1
clone_size: NA
d_call: TRBD1
v_call: TRBV19
cdr3_nt: TGTGCCAGTACCCAACTCCGGGACAGGGGGCGAAACCCTGAAGCTTTCTTT
cdr3_aa: CASTQLRDRGRNPEAFF

j_call: TRBJ1-6
clone_size: many
d_call: TRBD1
v_call: TRBV12-3/TRBV12-4
cdr3_nt: TGTGCCAGCAGTTCGTTGGGACAGCCGCAATCACCCCTCCACTTT
cdr3_aa: CASSSLGQPQSPLHF

j_call: TRBJ1-2
clone_size: few
d_call: TRBD1
v_call: TRBV7-2
cdr3_nt: TGTGCCAGCATCCCGACAGGGGGCAACTATGGCTACACCTTC
cdr3_aa: CASIPTGGNYGYTF

j_call: TRBJ1-4
clone_size: NA
d_call: NA
v_call: TRBV7-9
cdr3_nt: TGTGCCAGCAGTCGGGATTGGGGGCATGGTGAAAAACTGTTTTTT
cdr3_aa: CASSRDWGHGEKLFF

j_call: TRBJ2-3
clone_size: few
d_call: TRBD2
v_call: TRBV4-3
cdr3_nt: TGCGCCAGCAGCCGACTAGGCGGGGGGGGACCAGATACGCAGTATTTT
cdr3_aa: CASSRLGGGGPDTQYF

j_call: TRBJ2-1
clone_size: many
d_call: NA
v_call: TRBV6-2/TRBV6-3
cdr3_nt: TGTGCCAGCAGTTACCACCGGGGTATTAGCGGCCACAATGAGCAGTTCTTC
cdr3_aa: CASSYHRGISGHNEQFF

j_call: TRBJ2-1
clone_size: NA
d_call: NA
v_call: TRBV24-1
cdr3_nt: TGTGCCACCAGTGACTACAATGAGCAGTTCTTC
cdr3_aa: CATSDYNEQFF

j_call: TRBJ1-4
clone_size: few
d_call: NA
v_call: TRBV28
cdr3_nt: TGTGCCAGCAGGCAGCAGGGTGGCGCCGAAAAACTGTTTTTT
cdr3_aa: CASRQQGGAEKLFF

j_call: TRBJ1-2
clone_size: NA
d_call: TRBD1
v_call: TRBV6-5
cdr3_nt: TGTGCCAGTTGCCCCAGGGGGCCGGGTGGCTACACCTTC
cdr3_aa: CASCPRGPGGYTF

j_call: TRBJ2-5
clone_size: NA
d_call: TRBD2
v_call: TRBV4-2
cdr3_nt: TGTGCCAGCAGCCAAGAAGGGGCTAGCGGGGGGGAAGAGACCCAGTACTTC
cdr3_aa: CASSQEGASGGEETQYF

j_call: TRBJ1-4
clone_size: NA
d_call: TRBD1
v_call: TRBV4-3
cdr3_nt: TGCGCCAGCAGCCAAGGACAGGGGCCCAAGGAAAAACTGTTTTTT
cdr3_aa: CASSQGQGPKEKLFF

j_call: TRBJ1-2
clone_size: many
d_call: NA
v_call: TRBV7-9
cdr3_nt: TGTGCCAGCAGCCCGGACGGCTATGGCTACACCTTC
cdr3_aa: CASSPDGYGYTF

j_call: TRBJ2-3
clone_size: NA
d_call: TRBD2
v_call: TRBV5-1
cdr3_nt: TGCGCCAGCAGCTTGGGGAGTAGCGGGGGCGATACGCAGTATTTT
cdr3_aa: CASSLGSSGGDTQYF

j_call: TRBJ2-5
clone_size: NA
d_call: TRBD2
v_call: TRBV12-3/TRBV12-4
cdr3_nt: TGTGCCAGCAGCCAAACTAGCGCGGAGACCCAGTACTTC
cdr3_aa: CASSQTSAETQYF

j_call: TRBJ2-2
clone_size: NA
d_call: NA
v_call: TRBV21-1
cdr3_nt: TGTGCCAGCAGCAAAGTTCGAAGGCCTCCCGGGGAGCTGTTTTTT
cdr3_aa: CASSKVRRPPGELFF

j_call: TRBJ2-5
clone_size: few
d_call: NA
v_call: TRBV28
cdr3_nt: TGTGCCAGCAGTTTCCCAGGGGTGGGAGAGACCCAGTACTTC
cdr3_aa: CASSFPGVGETQYF

j_call: TRBJ1-4
clone_size: few
d_call: NA
v_call: TRBV5-1
cdr3_nt: TGCGCCAGCAGCTTTACCACGGGACCTAATGAAAAACTGTTTTTT
cdr3_aa: CASSFTTGPNEKLFF

j_call: TRBJ1-6
clone_size: NA
d_call: NA
v_call: TRBV7-2
cdr3_nt: TGTGCCAGCAGCTTTAAAGGTTCACCCCTCCACTTT
cdr3_aa: CASSFKGSPLHF

j_call: TRBJ2-7
clone_size: NA
d_call: NA
v_call: TRBV12-3/TRBV12-4
cdr3_nt: TGTGCCAGCAGTCAGGACTCCTACGAGCAGTACTTC
cdr3_aa: CASSQDSYEQYF